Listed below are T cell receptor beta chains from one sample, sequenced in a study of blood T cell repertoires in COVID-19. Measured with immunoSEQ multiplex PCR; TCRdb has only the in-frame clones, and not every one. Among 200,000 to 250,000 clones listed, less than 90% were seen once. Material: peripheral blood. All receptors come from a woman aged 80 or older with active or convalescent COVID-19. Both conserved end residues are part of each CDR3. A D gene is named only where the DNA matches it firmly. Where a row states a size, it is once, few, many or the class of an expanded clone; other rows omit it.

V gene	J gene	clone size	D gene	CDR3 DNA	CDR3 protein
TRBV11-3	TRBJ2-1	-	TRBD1	TGTGCCAGCAGCCAAGACAGGGGGGGATACAATGAGCAGTTCTTC	CASSQDRGGYNEQFF
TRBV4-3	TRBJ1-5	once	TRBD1	TGCGCCAGCAGCCAGGTCACAGGGGGAGGCAATCAGCCCCAGCATTTT	CASSQVTGGGNQPQHF
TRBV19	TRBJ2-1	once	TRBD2	TGTGCCAGTAGTTCCAGCGGGGGTCGAAAGAATGAGCAGTTCTTC	CASSSSGGRKNEQFF
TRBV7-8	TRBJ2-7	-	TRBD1	TGTGCCAGCAGCTCTAAGCAGGACAGGGGGCATACAAGCTACGAGCAGTACTTC	CASSSKQDRGHTSYEQYF
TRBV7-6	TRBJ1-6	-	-	TGTGCCAGCAGCTTAGCGACAGACTCCTATAATTCACCCCTCCACTTT	CASSLATDSYNSPLHF
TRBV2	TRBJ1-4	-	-	TGTGCCAGCAACATCGTAGCGGGTGAAAAACTGTTTTTT	CASNIVAGEKLFF
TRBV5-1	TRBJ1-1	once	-	TGCGCCAGCAGCTTGGCCCAGCGGACTGAAGCTTTCTTT	CASSLAQRTEAFF
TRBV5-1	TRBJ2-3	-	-	TGCGCCAGCAGCTTTACAGGGAGCACAGATACGCAGTATTTT	CASSFTGSTDTQYF
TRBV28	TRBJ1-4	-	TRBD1	TGTGCCAGCAGTTCAGGGACAGGGTTCGGTAATGAAAAACTGTTTTTT	CASSSGTGFGNEKLFF
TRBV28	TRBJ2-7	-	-	TGTGCCAGCAGTTGGACAGCGAGACTCTACGAGCAGTACTTC	CASSWTARLYEQYF
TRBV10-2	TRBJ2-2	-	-	TGCGCCAGCAGTGCCGTTGGGTTAGGGGTCGACACCGGGGAGCTGTTTTTT	CASSAVGLGVDTGELFF
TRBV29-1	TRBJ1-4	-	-	TGCAGCGTTGAACAGGGTGGGGAAAAACTGTTTTTT	CSVEQGGEKLFF
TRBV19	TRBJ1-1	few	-	TGTGCCAGTAGTATACGGGGGGCGCGGACTGAAGCTTTCTTT	CASSIRGARTEAFF
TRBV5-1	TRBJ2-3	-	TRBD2	TGCGCCAGCAGCTTGTCTAGCGGGGGGGCAGATACGCAGTATTTT	CASSLSSGGADTQYF
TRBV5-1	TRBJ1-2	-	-	TGCGCCAGCAGCCTGGACGTCGGGAACTATGGCTACACCTTC	CASSLDVGNYGYTF
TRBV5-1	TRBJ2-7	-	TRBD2	TGCGCCAGCAGCCCTCGGACTAGCGGGTCCTCCTACGAGCAGTACTTC	CASSPRTSGSSYEQYF
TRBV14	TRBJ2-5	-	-	TGTGCCAGCAGCCAGTTAAATCAAGAGACCCAGTACTTC	CASSQLNQETQYF
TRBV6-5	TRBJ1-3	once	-	TGTGCCAGCGGGAGGGATAACTCTGGAAACACCATATATTTT	CASGRDNSGNTIYF
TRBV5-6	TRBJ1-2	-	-	TGTGCCAGCAGCTTTTGGTCAGGGGCCCTCCTCAGGGGCTACACCTTC	CASSFWSGALLRGYTF
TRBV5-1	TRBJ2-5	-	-	TGCGCCAGCAGCTTTGGGCGGGACCAAGAGACCCAGTACTTC	CASSFGRDQETQYF
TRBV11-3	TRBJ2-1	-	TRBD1	TGTGCCTGCCACCCGGGACAGGGGGCTCGGGATGAGCAGTTCTTC	CACHPGQGARDEQFF
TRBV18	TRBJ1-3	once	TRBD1	TGTGCCAGGGGGGACAGGGGGTTGACTGGAAACACCATATATTTT	CARGDRGLTGNTIYF
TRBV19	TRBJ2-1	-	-	TGTGCCAGTACCCCGGGAGACCCCTACAATGAGCAGTTCTTC	CASTPGDPYNEQFF
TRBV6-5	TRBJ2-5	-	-	TGTGCCAGCAGTTACCGCGGCAGCCAAGAGACCCAGTACTTC	CASSYRGSQETQYF
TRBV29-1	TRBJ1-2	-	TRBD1	TGCAGCGTTGTGGACAGGGGCTATGGCTACACCTTC	CSVVDRGYGYTF
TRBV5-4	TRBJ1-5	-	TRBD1	TGTGCCAGCAGCCAAGACAGGGGCAGCAATCAGCCCCAGCATTTT	CASSQDRGSNQPQHF
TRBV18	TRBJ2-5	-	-	TGTGCCAGCTCACCCGTAACGGGAGTGGAAGAGACCCAGTACTTC	CASSPVTGVEETQYF
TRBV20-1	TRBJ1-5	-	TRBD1	TGCAGTGCTAGTGCTCCTAGGGGACAGGGTAATCAGCCCCAGCATTTT	CSASAPRGQGNQPQHF
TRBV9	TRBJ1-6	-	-	TGTGCCAGCAGCGGACAGATCTATAATTCACCCCTCCACTTT	CASSGQIYNSPLHF
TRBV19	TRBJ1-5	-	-	TGTGCCGCAGGGGCCAGGCAGCCCCAGCATTTT	CAAGARQPQHF
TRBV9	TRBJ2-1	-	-	TGTGCCAGCAGCCGAGGCGGTAGCGGTCGATACAATGAGCAGTTCTTC	CASSRGGSGRYNEQFF
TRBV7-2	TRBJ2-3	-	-	TGTGCCAGCAGCTATGAGGGGGGCGGGAGAGATACGCAGTATTTT	CASSYEGGGRDTQYF
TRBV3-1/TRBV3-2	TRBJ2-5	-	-	TGTGCCAGCAGCCAAGGGGGCCCCGAAGAGACCCAGTACTTC	CASSQGGPEETQYF
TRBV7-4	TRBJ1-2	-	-	TGTGCCAGCAGCGTATCGGGGGATGGCTACACCTTC	CASSVSGDGYTF
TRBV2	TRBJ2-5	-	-	TGTGCCAGCAGTGACAGGGCTAAAGAGACCCAGTACTTC	CASSDRAKETQYF
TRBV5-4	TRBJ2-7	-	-	TGTGCCAGCAGCTTGTCCCCTACTAGTCCCAACGAGCAGTACTTC	CASSLSPTSPNEQYF
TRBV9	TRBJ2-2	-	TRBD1	TGTGCCAGCAGCCCCAGGGGGCCGAACACCGGGGAGCTGTTTTTT	CASSPRGPNTGELFF
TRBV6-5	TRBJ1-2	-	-	TGTGCCAGCAGTATGACAGCCTCCTATGGCTACACCTTC	CASSMTASYGYTF
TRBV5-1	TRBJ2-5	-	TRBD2	TGCGCCAGCAGCTTGGTGGCTAGCGGGGGGGAAGAGACCCAGTACTTC	CASSLVASGGEETQYF
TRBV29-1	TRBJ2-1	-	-	TGCAGCGTTGCCTATAACAATGAGCAGTTCTTC	CSVAYNNEQFF
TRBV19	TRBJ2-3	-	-	TGTGCCAGTAGCACTCTTGGGCTGAGAGATACGCAGTATTTT	CASSTLGLRDTQYF
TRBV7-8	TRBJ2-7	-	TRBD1	TGTGCCAGCAGCCGACAGGGGACAGAAGAGCAGTACTTC	CASSRQGTEEQYF
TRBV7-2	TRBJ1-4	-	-	TGTGCCAGCAGTTTTATTTCGGGGGAAAAACTGTTTTTT	CASSFISGEKLFF
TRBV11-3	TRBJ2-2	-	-	TGTGCCAGCAGCTTAGAATTAGGAGCCGGGGAGCTGTTTTTT	CASSLELGAGELFF
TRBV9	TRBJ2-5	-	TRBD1	TGTGCCAGCAGCCCCCAGGGGGCGCGTGAGACCCAGTACTTC	CASSPQGARETQYF
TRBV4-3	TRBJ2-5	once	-	TGCGCCAGCAGCCAAGATCTGGCAGGGCGCCCAAAGTACTTC	CASSQDLAGRPKYF
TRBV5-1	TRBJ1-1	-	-	TGCGCCAGCAGCTTGACCGGACAGATGCCTGGAGCTTTCTTT	CASSLTGQMPGAFF
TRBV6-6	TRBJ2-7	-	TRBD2	TGTGCCAGCAGAACCCCGGCTAGCGGGGCCTACGAGCAGTACTTC	CASRTPASGAYEQYF
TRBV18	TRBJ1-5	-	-	TGTGCCAGCTCATCGACAGGTCCCAATCAGCCCCAGCATTTT	CASSSTGPNQPQHF
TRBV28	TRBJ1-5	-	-	TGTGCCAGCAGTTTTCAGGGTTCGAGCAATCAGCCCCAGCATTTT	CASSFQGSSNQPQHF
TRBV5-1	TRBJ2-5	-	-	TGCGCCAGCAGTACGACAAGGAATGGAGGGGAGACCCAGTACTTC	CASSTTRNGGETQYF
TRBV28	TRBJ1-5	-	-	TGTGCCAGCAGTTTGGGCAATCGCAATCAGCCCCAGCATTTT	CASSLGNRNQPQHF
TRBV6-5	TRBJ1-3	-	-	TGTGCCAGCAGGCCTGAGGGCGGAAACACCATATATTTT	CASRPEGGNTIYF
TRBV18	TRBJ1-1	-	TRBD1	TGTGCCAGCTCACCATGGACAGGGGACTACACTGAAGCTTTCTTT	CASSPWTGDYTEAFF
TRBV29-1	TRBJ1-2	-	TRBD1	TGCAGCGTTGAAGGAACCCGGACAGGGTTAGGCTATGGCTACACCTTC	CSVEGTRTGLGYGYTF